Presented here are 22 T cell receptor beta chains from one specimen sequenced in a study of PD-1 blockade in classical Hodgkin lymphoma (dated by TCRdb to 2020 to 2021). Libraries were constructed by the immunoSEQ multiplex PCR assay. TCRdb carries this immuneACCESS record with in-frame sequences only. Its versions omit some clonotypes, under half of them owing to an unresolved V gene in the studies checked, with the rest unexplained. This sample is represented by around 7,000 clones; roughly 80% of them were singletons. Over 45% of the sample rests with the top ten. The time point label here, explained by the study, means: cycle 1 day 1 (C1D1), immediately before nivolumab initiation. All trial patients had relapsed after autologous stem cell transplantation, with cohorts A, B and C differing in prior brentuximab vedotin exposure. Sample: peripheral blood mononuclear cells (PBMCs), taken at baseline. These receptors all come from a human donor with classical Hodgkin lymphoma.

This clone was seen a few times. The rearrangement uses TRBV7-8 and TRBJ2-3; D perhaps matches TRBD2 (7 bases). CDR3 length equals 15 residues. Per germline, CDR1 SGHVS and CDR2 FQNEAQ. Trimming pared 5 bases from V and 5 bases from J, leaving 17 bases between. The CDR3 reads CASSIGGGRKDTQYF. The DNA of the CDR3 is TGTGCCAGCAGCATAGGCGGGGGCCGGAAAGATACGCAGTATTTT.

The rearrangement uses TRBV30 and TRBJ2-7; 8 bases agree with TRBD1. Germline V gene sequence: CDR1 GTSNPN, CDR2 SVGIG (reference sequence). After removal of 5 bases from V and 4 bases from J, the junction contained 7 bases not matched to a gene. CDR3 length equals 13 residues. The CDR3 coding sequence is TGTGCCTGGGCGCAGGGGGCTAGGTACGAGCAGTACTTC. Translated: CAWAQGARYEQYF.

The V gene is TRBV19, the J gene TRBJ2-1, with TRBD2 matching 13 bases. The junction had 4 bases not matched to a gene; V was cut back by 5 bases and J by 0 bases. The CDR3 totals 17 residues. Germline V CDR1 and CDR2: LNHDA, SQIVND (reference sequence). Here the CDR3 reads CASSPGTSGISYNEQFF. CDR3 nucleotides: TGTGCCAGTAGTCCAGGGACTAGCGGGATCTCCTACAATGAGCAGTTCTTC.

This clone was counted once. This sequence joins TRBV4-2 and TRBJ1-2; 8 positions match TRBD1. V lost 0 bases, J lost 6 bases, and 9 bases stayed unmatched. Germline V gives CDR1 LGHNA, CDR2 YNFKEQ. CDR3 length: 16 amino acids. CDR3 region: CASSQEATGGGDGYTF. The CDR3 DNA is TGTGCCAGCAGCCAAGAGGCAACAGGGGGAGGGGATGGCTACACCTTC.

The J gene is TRBJ2-3, the V gene TRBV2, with 8 positions matching TRBD2. CDR1 is SNHLY and CDR2 is FYNNEI in the germline V gene. The CDR3 has 15 residues. The junction had 8 bases not matched to a gene; V was cut back by 6 bases and J by 3 bases. The DNA for the CDR3 is TGTGCCAGCAGGACAAGTAGCGGGGCGACAGATACGCAGTATTTT. Translated: CASRTSSGATDTQYF.

The chain employs TRBV4-1 and TRBJ1-2; D remains unclear. CDR3 size: 14 residues. Deletions cut 0 bases from V and 4 bases from J, with 9 bases between. Germline values: CDR1 MGHRA, CDR2 YSYEKL. The CDR3 nucleotides read TGCGCCAGCAGCCAAGAATTGAAGGTCTATGGCTACACCTTC. Its protein product is CASSQELKVYGYTF.

The J gene is TRBJ2-3, the V gene TRBV7-6; TRBD2 aligns across 9 bases. The ends lost 1 base at V and 4 bases at J; junction bases unmatched: 0. The germline CDR1 and CDR2 sequences are SGHVS and FNYEAQ. The CDR3 loop spans 14 amino acids. This CDR3 is CASSLGGGADTQYF. Written as DNA, the CDR3 is TGTGCCAGCAGCTTAGGCGGGGGGGCAGATACGCAGTATTTT.

The rearrangement joins TRBV9 to TRBJ2-7; D call uncertain. V dropped 0 bases and J dropped 0 bases, with 7 bases sitting between them. This CDR3 is 14 amino acids long. Germline values: CDR1 SGDLS, CDR2 YYNGEE. The CDR3 nucleotides read TGTGCCAGCAGCGTAGGAGGTAGCTCCTACGAGCAGTACTTC. It is translated as CASSVGGSSYEQYF. Full variable domain (rest looked up from reference TRBV9 and TRBJ2-7): DSGVTQTPKHLITATGQRVTLRCSPRSGDLSVYWYQQSLDQGLQFLIQYYNGEERAKGNILERFSAQQFPDLHSELNLSSLELGDSALYFCASSVGGSSYEQYFGPGTRLTVT.

The chain couples TRBV19 to TRBJ2-6, with D possibly called TRBD1 or TRBD2 (5 bases each). CDR1 LNHDA and CDR2 SQIVND come from the germline V gene (reference sequence). The CDR3 spans 14 residues. V lost 3 bases and J lost 9, with 12 bases in between. CDR3 DNA sequence: TGTGCCAGTAGTATCATTGGGGGTTTCAACGTCCTGACTTTC. Its translation: CASSIIGGFNVLTF.

In its sample, this clone was seen once. This chain joins TRBV5-1 and TRBJ1-2; TRBD1 matches 7 bases. CDR1 is SGHRS, CDR2 YFSETQ, per germline. The CDR3 runs 16 residues. Trimming cost V 3 bases and J 3 bases; bases outside gene matches: 11. The CDR3 is CASSYGQENPDYGYTF. The CDR3, as DNA: TGCGCCAGCAGCTACGGACAGGAGAACCCAGACTATGGCTACACCTTC.

The chain couples TRBV2 to TRBJ1-2, with a possible D match to TRBD1 (5 bases). The CDR3 runs 14 residues. CDR1 is SNHLY, CDR2 FYNNEI, per germline. The V end was cut by 6 bases, the J end by 4 bases, with 15 bases between. This CDR3 is CASSAGTQFYGYTF. The CDR3 coding sequence is TGTGCCAGCAGCGCCGGGACGCAATTCTATGGCTACACCTTC.

The chain employs TRBV10-3 and TRBJ2-2; tentative D call: TRBD2 (5 bases). CDR1 is ENHRY and CDR2 is SYGVKD in the germline V gene. V was pared by 4 bases and J by 1 base, with 7 bases between. This CDR3 spans 14 amino acids. The CDR3 loop is CAISVAGNTGELFF. The CDR3 bases are TGTGCCATCAGTGTGGCGGGGAACACCGGGGAGCTGTTTTTT.

The chain links TRBV7-2 to TRBJ2-1, with TRBD2 matching over 7 bases. J gave up 2 bases and V 3 bases, and 4 bases lay outside the gene matches. This CDR3 spans 15 amino acids. CDR1 SGHTA and CDR2 FQGNSA come from the germline V gene. CDR3 bases: TGTGCCAGCAGCTTTGCTAGCGGAACCTACAATGAGCAGTTCTTC. This translates into CASSFASGTYNEQFF.

The rearrangement links TRBV9 to TRBJ2-1, with D uncertain. This CDR3 spans 12 amino acids. The germline V gene encodes CDR1 SGDLS and CDR2 YYNGEE. V was cut by 4 bases and J by 5 bases, with 7 bases left in between. CDR3 sequence reads: CASSKTHNEQFF. CDR3 sequence (DNA): TGTGCCAGCAGCAAGACCCACAATGAGCAGTTCTTC.

J is TRBJ2-2 and V is TRBV7-3; D unclear. V gave up 0 bases and J gave up 4 bases, with 9 bases separating them. CDR3 length: 15 residues. The germline V gene encodes CDR1 SGHTA and CDR2 FQGTGA. The CDR3 spells CASSLTRGGTGELFF. In DNA, the CDR3 is TGTGCCAGCAGCTTAACTAGAGGCGGCACCGGGGAGCTGTTTTTT.

The chain joins TRBV29-1 to TRBJ1-2; 7 bases fit TRBD1. Germline V CDR1 and CDR2: SQVTM, ANQGSEA. Trimming took 7 bases from V and 3 from J; bases not matched to a gene: 8. The CDR3 length is 13 residues. CDR3 bases: TGCAGCGGCCTAAGACAGGGTGACTATGGCTACACCTTC. Amino acid sequence: CSGLRQGDYGYTF. The variable domain in full, completed from reference TRBV29-1 and TRBJ1-2, reads SAVISQKPSRDICQRGTSLTIQCQVDSQVTMMFWYRQQPGQSLTLIATANQGSEATYESGFVIDKFPISRPNLTFSTLTVSNMSPEDSSIYLCSGLRQGDYGYTFGSGTRLTVV.

The V gene is TRBV6-5, the J gene TRBJ1-2; no firm D call. Germline V gene data show CDR1 as MNHEY and CDR2 as SVGAGI. V was trimmed by 0 bases and J by 9 bases, leaving 14 bases between them. The CDR3 length is 14 residues. CDR3 loop: CASSYSSGFESYTF. DNA of the CDR3: TGTGCCAGCAGTTACTCGTCGGGGTTCGAAAGCTACACCTTC.

V usage is TRBV10-1 and J usage is TRBJ2-7, with 8 bases fitting TRBD1. Germline V CDR1 and CDR2: WNHNN, SYGVQD (reference sequence). V lost 7 bases and J lost 5; bases outside the gene matches: 7. CDR3 length equals 13 residues. CDR3 nucleotide sequence: TGCGCCAGCACGCCTTCACAGGGGGACGAGCAGTACTTC. This encodes CASTPSQGDEQYF.

The chain joins TRBV7-2 to TRBJ1-3; D unclear. The CDR3 sequence is 15 residues long. V gave up 1 base and J gave up 0 bases, with 7 bases separating them. Germline V gives CDR1 SGHTA, CDR2 FQGNSA. DNA for the CDR3: TGTGCCAGCAGCTTAGGAAGGAGCTCTGGAAACACCATATATTTT. Encoded protein: CASSLGRSSGNTIYF.

The chain links TRBV4-1 to TRBJ2-7, with 9 nucleotides matching TRBD2. Germline CDR1 reads MGHRA; CDR2 reads YSYEKL. This CDR3 is built from 16 residues. J lost 3 bases, V lost 0 bases, and 6 bases had no gene match. The DNA for the CDR3 is TGCGCCAGCAGCCAAGAAGCGACTAGCGGAGTCTACGAGCAGTACTTC. Protein product: CASSQEATSGVYEQYF.

The V call is TRBV15, the J call TRBJ2-3; TRBD1 is a possible D gene (6 bases). Trimming cost V 0 bases and J 2 bases, with 12 bases left between them. The CDR3 contains 16 residues. Germline CDR1 and CDR2: LNHNV and YYDKDF (reference sequence). CDR3 DNA sequence: TGTGCCACCAGCAGAGATCTACAGGGCCTCACAGATACGCAGTATTTT. Residues: CATSRDLQGLTDTQYF.

This clone was counted only a few times. The chain carries TRBV29-1 and TRBJ1-2; no clear D. This CDR3 comprises 16 residues. CDR1 and CDR2 from the germline V gene are SQVTM and ANQGSEA. Between the trimmed V and J ends, which lost 4 bases and 4 bases, there was a span of 22 bases. The DNA of the CDR3 is TGCAGCGTTGTGTTCCGAGATAGTTTCTGGGGCTATGGCTACACCTTC. Translation: CSVVFRDSFWGYGYTF.